This T cell receptor beta chain emerged from a study of molecular identifiers for immune sequencing clone quantification. The study, taken as a whole, reports: Identical barcode-sharing TCR molecules could lead to underestimated sizes for highly expanded clones. The share of molecules held by clones above 20 RNA copies was over 99% in effector cells and under 1% in naive cells.

MiXCR, applied by TCRdb to the PCR reads, yields one record per CDR3 protein. The table has about 640,000 distinct CDR3 sequences, about 20% seen once. Comments on this clonotype: Its antigen is unidentified.

V was pared by 4 bases and J by 4 bases, with 8 bases between. This CDR3 comprises 13 residues. CDR1 and CDR2 (germline): MGHRA, YSYEKL. The clonotype comes from a human donor in good health. Some libraries in this study had Jurkat cell RNA spiked in. The chain uses TRBV4-1 and TRBJ1-5; weak D call: TRBD1 (5 bases). What was sequenced was naive CD8+ T cells from blood, with Jurkat cell RNA spiked in. Indicated subset: FACS-sorted CD8+CD4-CCR7+CD45RA+ naive T cells. The CDR3 loop reads CASSPDTNQPQHF. The CDR3 DNA reads TGCGCCAGCAGCCCGGACACAAATCAGCCCCAGCATTTT.